Detailed here is one T cell receptor beta chain. The entry originates in a study of OX40 agonist ivuxolimab in advanced cancers. TCRdb keeps only in-frame clones here, not all; method: immunoSEQ multiplex PCR. The repertoire has approximately 76,000 clones, about 90% of them found once; the top ten carry 0.85% to 1%. The TCR originated in an adult with an advanced solid tumor such as melanoma, head and neck, liver or kidney cancer. Here the sequenced sample was CD4+ or CD8+ T cells sorted from blood, taken in a trial of the OX40 agonist ivuxolimab.

The CDR3 spells CASSDLGVGEQFF. CDR3 coding DNA: TGTGCCAGCAGTGATTTAGGAGTAGGCGAGCAGTTCTTC. The V gene is TRBV2, the J gene TRBJ2-1; D is uncertain. Trimming cost V 3 bases and J 10 bases, with 13 bases left between them. This CDR3 comprises 13 residues. The germline V gene encodes CDR1 SNHLY and CDR2 FYNNEI.